Following are 29 T cell receptor beta chains from one sample sequenced in a study of control samples from healthy donors and cancer patients. Data came from immunoSEQ multiplex PCR; TCRdb stores just in-frame clones and leaves some out. The profile shows some 120,000 clones, approximately 92% of them singletons. The sample taken for sequencing was PBMCs. The receptors here all came from a woman aged 50 to 65 with colorectal cancer.

V is TRBV18 and J is TRBJ2-7; D is unclear. Germline loops: CDR1 KGHSH, CDR2 LQKENI. Trimming pared 2 bases from V and 2 bases from J, leaving 10 bases between. The CDR3 has 14 residues. The CDR3 nucleotides read TGTGCCAGCTCACCATCCGGGCTTACCTACGAGCAGTACTTC. It encodes CASSPSGLTYEQYF.

The V gene is TRBV3-1 (or the pseudogene TRBV3-2), the J gene TRBJ1-1; maybe TRBD1 (6 bases). CDR1 LGHDT and CDR2 YNNKEL come from the germline V gene (reference sequence). The CDR3 is 12 amino acids. Trimming took 2 bases from V and 8 from J, leaving 9 bases between them. CDR3 amino acids: CASSQTGWEAFF. In DNA, the CDR3 is TGTGCCAGCAGCCAAACAGGGTGGGAAGCTTTCTTT.

This clone was detected only once. The V gene is TRBV19, the J gene TRBJ2-3; 7 bases fit TRBD1. The germline V gene has CDR1 LNHDA and CDR2 SQIVND (reference sequence). This CDR3 is built from 15 residues. V lost 8 bases and J lost 3; bases outside the gene matches: 11. This CDR3 reads CASSYSGTDTDTQYF. DNA of the CDR3: TGTGCCAGTTCTTACTCCGGGACAGATACAGATACGCAGTATTTT.

The V gene is TRBV9, the J gene TRBJ2-7; no reliable D call. CDR1 is SGDLS and CDR2 is YYNGEE in the germline V gene. V lost 0 bases, J lost 0 bases, and 7 bases lay in between. The CDR3 covers 14 residues. DNA of the CDR3: TGTGCCAGCAGCGTAGATGTCAGCTCCTACGAGCAGTACTTC. Residues: CASSVDVSSYEQYF.

This clone was found a few times. Distinct nucleotide sequences in the sample also encode this CDR3. V usage is TRBV12-3 or TRBV12-4 and J usage is TRBJ2-7, with D hard to call. This CDR3 spans 12 amino acids. V lost 8 bases, J lost 0 bases, and 8 bases lay in between. The CDR3 region has the DNA TGTGCCAGCGGCGGCAGCTCCTACGAGCAGTACTTC. This translates into CASGGSSYEQYF.

V gene TRBV7-2 combines with J gene TRBJ2-6; the D is unclear. The germline CDR1 and CDR2 sequences are SGHTA and FQGNSA. With 1 base removed from V and 4 bases from J, the gap between germline ends came to 11 bases. The CDR3 length is 16 residues. CDR3 DNA sequence: TGTGCCAGCAGCTTAGGGTTAGCAGCGGGGGCCAACGTCCTGACTTTC. Its translation is CASSLGLAAGANVLTF.

This sequence joins TRBV28 and TRBJ2-7, with D perhaps matching TRBD1 or TRBD2 (5 bases each). The V gene's germline CDR1 is MDHEN and CDR2 SYDVKM. The ends were cut back, 3 bases at V and 3 bases at J, with 12 bases in the middle. This CDR3 is built from 14 residues. This CDR3 reads CASSLVGRGYEQYF. The CDR3 nucleotides are TGTGCCAGCAGTTTGGTGGGACGGGGCTACGAGCAGTACTTC.

This chain uses TRBV13 with TRBJ1-3; the D is unclear. The V end was cut by 4 bases, the J end by 0 bases, with 7 bases between. In germline, CDR1 is PRHDT, CDR2 FYEKMQ (reference sequence). The CDR3 covers 14 residues. CDR3 nucleotide sequence: TGTGCCAGCAGCTCCAGTAGCTCTGGAAACACCATATATTTT. This sequence encodes CASSSSSSGNTIYF.

The V gene is TRBV7-9, the J gene TRBJ1-1; D remains ambiguous. Per germline, CDR1 SEHNR and CDR2 FQNEAQ (reference sequence). This CDR3 has 13 residues. Trimming left V 6 bases short and J 3 bases short, with 11 bases between. CDR3 residues: CASRLTSDTEAFF. The CDR3 DNA reads as TGTGCCAGCAGGTTGACATCGGACACTGAAGCTTTCTTT.

This clone was seen only once. The chain couples TRBV7-6 to TRBJ1-1; D is possibly TRBD1 (5 bases). Germline CDR1 SGHVS, CDR2 FNYEAQ. V dropped 1 base and J dropped 8 bases, with 20 bases sitting between them. The CDR3 runs 16 residues. The CDR3: CASSLDPLDGAFEAFF. The CDR3 DNA follows: TGTGCCAGCAGCTTAGATCCACTAGATGGGGCATTCGAAGCTTTCTTT.

This chain connects TRBV7-8 to TRBJ2-1, with TRBD1 matching over 7 bases. The V gene's germline CDR1 is SGHVS and CDR2 FQNEAQ. The CDR3 runs to 16 residues. The V gene end was trimmed by 5 bases and the J gene end by 7 bases; junction bases not matched to a gene: 14. CDR3 loop: CASSPPSPGGNNEQFF. In DNA form, the CDR3 reads TGTGCCAGCAGCCCTCCTAGCCCAGGGGGAAATAATGAGCAGTTCTTC.

This clone was detected only a few times. Other nucleotide sequences from this sample produce the same CDR3. The rearrangement uses TRBV19 and TRBJ2-1; 7 bases match TRBD2. The CDR3 runs to 16 residues. V shed 3 bases and J 1 base; nucleotides not matched to a gene: 6. CDR1 and CDR2 from the germline V gene are LNHDA and SQIVND (reference sequence). Here the CDR3 reads CASSIFGGGSYNEQFF. The CDR3 DNA is TGTGCCAGTAGTATTTTCGGGGGAGGGTCCTACAATGAGCAGTTCTTC. Combining the CDR3 with reference TRBV19 and TRBJ2-1 gives the whole variable domain DGGITQSPKYLFRKEGQNVTLSCEQNLNHDAMYWYRQDPGQGLRLIYYSQIVNDFQKGDIAEGYSVSREKKESFPLTVTSAQKNPTAFYLCASSIFGGGSYNEQFFGPGTRLTVL.

The genes are TRBV9 and TRBJ1-1; the match to TRBD1 covers 8 bases. The length of the CDR3 is 14 residues. J gave up 4 bases and V 2 bases, and 4 bases lay outside the gene matches. Germline assignment: CDR1 SGDLS and CDR2 YYNGEE. Here the CDR3 reads CASSVVTGGTEAFF. CDR3 nucleotide sequence: TGTGCCAGCAGCGTTGTCACAGGGGGCACTGAAGCTTTCTTT.

The V gene is TRBV5-8, the J gene TRBJ2-1; D perhaps matches TRBD2 (6 bases). V lost 4 bases and J 3 bases, leaving 17 bases between the germline ends. This CDR3 is built from 16 residues. Germline values: CDR1 SGHTS, CDR2 YDEGEE. The CDR3 is CASSPGTPLFYNEQFF. The DNA of the CDR3 is TGTGCCAGCAGCCCCGGGACTCCACTATTCTACAATGAGCAGTTCTTC.

The CDR3 protein is CASSPPTESYGYTF. In DNA, the CDR3 is TGTGCCAGCTCACCACCGACAGAGTCCTATGGCTACACCTTC. The J gene is TRBJ1-2, the V gene TRBV18, with D maybe TRBD1 (5 bases). The V and J ends lost 0 bases and 4 bases respectively, with 9 bases between them. The CDR3 is 14 amino acids. Germline CDR1 and CDR2: KGHSH and LQKENI. Full variable domain (remainder filled in from reference TRBV18 and TRBJ1-2): NAGVMQNPRHLVRRRGQEARLRCSPMKGHSHVYWYRQLPEEGLKFMVYLQKENIIDESGMPKERFSAEFPKEGPSILRIQQVVRGDSAAYFCASSPPTESYGYTFGSGTRLTVV.

The V and J genes are TRBV19 and TRBJ1-2; 9 bases map to TRBD1. Per germline, CDR1 LNHDA and CDR2 SQIVND (reference sequence). The CDR3 has 13 residues. The J segment lost 5 bases and the V segment lost 5 bases, leaving 3 bases of the junction unmatched. CDR3 sequence: CASSPGTGYGYTF. In DNA, the CDR3 is TGTGCCAGTAGTCCTGGGACAGGGTATGGCTACACCTTC.

The chain uses TRBV7-9 and TRBJ2-7; the match to TRBD1 covers 9 bases. The length of the CDR3 is 15 residues. Per the germline V gene, CDR1 is SEHNR and CDR2 is FQNEAQ (reference sequence). With V trimmed by 3 bases and J by 7 bases, 10 bases remained unmatched. This CDR3 is CASSFLSGTGSEQYF. CDR3 DNA: TGTGCCAGCAGCTTTCTGTCCGGGACAGGGAGTGAGCAGTACTTC.

The chain recombines TRBV9 with TRBJ2-2; 9 nucleotides agree with TRBD1. This CDR3 comprises 16 residues. The V and J ends lost 5 bases and 7 bases, in that order; junction bases with no gene match: 12. Germline V gene lookup returns CDR1 SGDLS and CDR2 YYNGEE. The CDR3 DNA follows: TGTGCCAGCAGAGGACCCGGGACAGGGCCTAGCGGGGAGCTGTTTTTT. It encodes CASRGPGTGPSGELFF.

The chain links TRBV5-6 to TRBJ2-3; a possible D gene is TRBD2 (7 bases). Germline CDR1 reads SGHDT; CDR2 reads YYEEEE. V lost 0 bases, J lost 4 bases, and 12 bases lay in between. This CDR3 is 15 amino acids long. CDR3 residues: CASSLDRGAADTQYF. The CDR3 nucleotides read TGTGCCAGCAGCTTGGATCGGGGGGCCGCAGATACGCAGTATTTT.

In DNA, the CDR3 is TGTGCCAGCAGTATACTTGGGGGTGATGGCGCTTTCTTT. Translating gives CASSILGGDGAFF. The chain combines TRBV6-2 or TRBV6-3 with TRBJ1-1, with D maybe TRBD1 (5 bases). The CDR3 length is 13 residues. Germline V gene lookup returns CDR1 MNHEY and CDR2 SVGEGT. V shed 5 bases and J shed 11 bases, with 18 bases lying between them.

The chain is built from TRBV29-1 and TRBJ2-7; 9 nucleotides agree with TRBD1. Germline CDR1 is SQVTM and CDR2 is ANQGSEA. V lost 5 bases to trimming and J lost 5 bases; unmatched junction nucleotides: 7. The CDR3 loop spans 13 amino acids. This chain's CDR3 is CSVKQGARDEQYF. As DNA, the CDR3 is TGCAGCGTTAAACAGGGGGCGCGCGACGAGCAGTACTTC.

The rearrangement uses TRBV4-1 and TRBJ2-5; weak D call: TRBD2 (6 bases). There are 14 residues in the CDR3. Germline CDR1 and CDR2: MGHRA and YSYEKL. The V end was cut by 0 bases, the J end by 3 bases, with 8 bases between. The CDR3: CASSQDWREETQYF. For the CDR3, the DNA is TGCGCCAGCAGCCAAGATTGGAGGGAAGAGACCCAGTACTTC.

The chain has TRBV19 and TRBJ1-4; D possibly corresponds to TRBD1 (6 bases). V gave up 5 bases and J gave up 2 bases, with 15 bases separating them. Per the germline V gene, CDR1 is LNHDA and CDR2 is SQIVND (reference sequence). This CDR3 is built from 16 residues. The CDR3 loop reads CASSYSRDTTNEKLFF. The CDR3 DNA follows: TGTGCCAGTAGTTACTCTCGGGACACGACTAATGAAAAACTGTTTTTT.

The chain is built from TRBV2 and TRBJ2-2, with D unresolved. The germline CDR1 and CDR2 sequences are SNHLY and FYNNEI. With 6 bases removed from V and 0 bases from J, the gap between germline ends came to 11 bases. This CDR3 has 15 residues. This chain's CDR3 is CASSAEGSNTGELFF. CDR3 DNA sequence: TGTGCCAGCAGCGCCGAAGGATCGAACACCGGGGAGCTGTTTTTT.

The chain has TRBV6-5 and TRBJ2-5; the match to TRBD2 covers 10 bases. CDR3 size: 11 residues. CDR1 is MNHEY, CDR2 SVGAGI, per germline. J was trimmed by 7 bases and V by 11 bases; bases with no gene match: 4. The chain's CDR3 is CAGRLAGTQYF. The DNA for the CDR3 is TGTGCCGGTCGACTAGCGGGGACCCAGTACTTC.

This sequence joins TRBV28 and TRBJ2-3; D unclear. Germline V gene lookup returns CDR1 MDHEN and CDR2 SYDVKM. The CDR3 sequence is 16 residues long. Trimming took 7 bases from V and 6 from J, leaving 23 bases between them. The DNA of the CDR3 is TGTGCCAGCATACCTGCTGTCTGGGTAGGCAGGGATACGCAGTATTTT. This sequence encodes CASIPAVWVGRDTQYF.

This clone was observed once. The gene calls are TRBV6-6 and TRBJ1-5; D is perhaps TRBD1 (5 bases). The CDR3 has 14 amino acids. Trimming took off 0 bases at V and 4 bases at J, with 7 bases between the two ends. The V gene's germline CDR1 is MNHNY and CDR2 SVGAGI (reference sequence). CDR3 nucleotides: TGTGCCAGCAGTTACTCGAACAGGAATCAGCCCCAGCATTTT. Residues: CASSYSNRNQPQHF.

Only a few counts were recorded for this clone. The rearrangement joins TRBV9 to TRBJ1-2, with no clear D. This CDR3 has 15 amino acids. Germline V gives CDR1 SGDLS, CDR2 YYNGEE. Trimming removed 0 bases from V and 0 bases from J, with 9 bases in between. The CDR3, as DNA: TGTGCCAGCAGCGTAGCCCCGGGAGCTAACTATGGCTACACCTTC. Translated, it gives CASSVAPGANYGYTF.

This rearrangement joins TRBV9 to TRBJ1-6, with a possible D match to TRBD1 (6 bases). Trimming pared 6 bases from V and 7 bases from J, leaving 17 bases between. The CDR3 sequence is 15 residues long. Germline V gives CDR1 SGDLS, CDR2 YYNGEE. CDR3 sequence: CASTSQQGLNSPLHF. DNA of the CDR3: TGTGCCAGCACTTCGCAACAGGGCTTGAATTCACCCCTCCACTTT.